This T cell receptor (beta chain) was observed in a study of shared T cell receptors in the human thymus. Produced via immunoSEQ multiplex PCR; TCRdb's table is partial and in-frame only. The sample shows roughly 710,000 clones, approximately 85% of them seen only once. This CDR3 is built from 14 residues. V dropped 9 bases and J dropped 4 bases, with 18 bases sitting between them. Germline V gene lookup returns CDR1 SGHRS and CDR2 YFSETQ. The sample was also reused in another study, on human thymus T cells.

Sequenced sample: thymocytes. This sequence was found in a girl under three years old with a congenital heart defect. This chain connects TRBV5-1 to TRBJ2-3, with D maybe TRBD2 (5 bases). CDR3 region: CATRARPGSDTQYF. The DNA for the CDR3 is TGCGCCACGAGGGCCCGACCTGGTTCAGATACGCAGTATTTT.